This T cell receptor (beta chain) was sequenced during a study of CD8+CD57+ T cells in acquired aplastic anemia. Study context: Sorted CD4+ plus CD8+ cells gave DNA averaging about 3.2 ug.

Patients chosen for sequencing had CD8+CD57+ cells that had expanded, as shown by flow cytometry. With V trimmed by 11 bases and J by 6 bases, 12 bases remained unmatched. Germline V gene sequence: CDR1 LGHNT, CDR2 FRNRAP. This CDR3 contains 14 residues. Genomic DNA templated the TCR beta VDJ and CDR3 profiling. MiXCR, run by TCRdb on the reads, gives a single entry per CDR3 protein. The sample yields 200,000 to 300,000 distinct CDR3 sequences, 82% seen once. The sample comprised sorted CD4+, CD8+, or CD8+CD57+ T cells (not recorded which) from PBMCs. This receptor was taken from a human donor with aplastic anemia. This chain joins TRBV12-5 and TRBJ2-3, with TRBD2 matching 9 bases. In nucleotides, the CDR3 is TGTGCTCGTAATGGAGCGGGAGGTCCCGATACGCAGTATTTT. Encoded protein: CARNGAGGPDTQYF.